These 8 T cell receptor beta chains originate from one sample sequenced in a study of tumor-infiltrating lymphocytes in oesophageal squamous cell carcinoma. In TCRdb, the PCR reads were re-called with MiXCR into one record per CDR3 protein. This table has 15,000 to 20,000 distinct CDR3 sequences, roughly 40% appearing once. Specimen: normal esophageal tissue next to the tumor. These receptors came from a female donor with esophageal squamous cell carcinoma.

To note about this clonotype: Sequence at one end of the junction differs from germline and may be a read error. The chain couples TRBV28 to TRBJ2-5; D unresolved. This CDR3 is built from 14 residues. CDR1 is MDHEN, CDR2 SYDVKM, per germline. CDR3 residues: CASSFYVAQGTQYF. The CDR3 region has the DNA TGTGCCAGCAGTTTTTACGTGGCCCAAGGGACCCAGTACTTC.

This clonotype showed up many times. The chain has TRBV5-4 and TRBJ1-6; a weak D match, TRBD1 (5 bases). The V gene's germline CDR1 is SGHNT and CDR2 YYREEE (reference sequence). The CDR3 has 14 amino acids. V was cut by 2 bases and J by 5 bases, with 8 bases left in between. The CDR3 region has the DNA TGTGCCAGCAGCTTCCAGACAGATAATTCACCCCTCCACTTT. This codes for CASSFQTDNSPLHF. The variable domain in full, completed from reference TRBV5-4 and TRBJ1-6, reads ETGVTQSPTHLIKTRGQQVTLRCSSQSGHNTVSWYQQALGQGPQFIFQYYREEENGRGNFPPRFSGLQFPNYSSELNVNALELDDSALYLCASSFQTDNSPLHFGNGTRLTVT.

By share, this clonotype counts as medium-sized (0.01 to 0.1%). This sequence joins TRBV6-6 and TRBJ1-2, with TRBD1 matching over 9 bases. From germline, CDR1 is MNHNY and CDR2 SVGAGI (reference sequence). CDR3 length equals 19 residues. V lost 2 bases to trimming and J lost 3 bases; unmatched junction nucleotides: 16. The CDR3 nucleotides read TGTGCCAGCAGTTACACTGGGACAGGGATGACGCGGGCGGACTATGGCTACACCTTC. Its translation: CASSYTGTGMTRADYGYTF.

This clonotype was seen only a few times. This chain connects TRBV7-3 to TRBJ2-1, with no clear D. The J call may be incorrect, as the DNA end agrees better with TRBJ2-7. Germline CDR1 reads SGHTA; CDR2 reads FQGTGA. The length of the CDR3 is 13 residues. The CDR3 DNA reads TGTGCCAGCAGCTTAGGGGTAGAGTACGAGCAGTACTTC. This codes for CASSLGVEYEQYF.

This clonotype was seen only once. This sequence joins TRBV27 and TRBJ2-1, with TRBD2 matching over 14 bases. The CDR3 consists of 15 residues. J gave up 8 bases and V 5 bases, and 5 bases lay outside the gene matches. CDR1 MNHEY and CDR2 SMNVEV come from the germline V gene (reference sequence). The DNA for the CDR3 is TGTGCCAGCAGTACCCGGACTAGCGGGAGGTATGAGCAGTTCTTC. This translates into CASSTRTSGRYEQFF.

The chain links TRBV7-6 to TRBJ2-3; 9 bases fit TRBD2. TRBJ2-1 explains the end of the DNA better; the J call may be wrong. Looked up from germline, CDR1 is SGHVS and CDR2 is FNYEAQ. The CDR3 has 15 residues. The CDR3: CASSFGLAGRGEQFF. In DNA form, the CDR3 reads TGTGCCAGCAGCTTCGGTCTAGCGGGACGGGGTGAGCAGTTCTTC.

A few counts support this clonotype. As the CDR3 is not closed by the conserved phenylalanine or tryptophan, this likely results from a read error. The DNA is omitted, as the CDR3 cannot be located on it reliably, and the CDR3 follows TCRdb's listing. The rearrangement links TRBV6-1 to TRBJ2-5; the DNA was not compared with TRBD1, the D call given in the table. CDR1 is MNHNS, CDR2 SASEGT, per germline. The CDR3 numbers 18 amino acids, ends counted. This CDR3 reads CASNPRGSGGDYGYTFGS.

The CDR3 DNA reads TGTGCCAGCAGTGAACTAGCGGGCTACGAGCAGTACTTC. Its protein is CASSELAGYEQYF. The chain combines TRBV6-1 with TRBJ2-7; the match to TRBD2 covers 8 bases. Unmatched junction bases numbered 0, after V lost 2 bases and J lost 3 bases. The CDR3 has 13 residues. The germline V gene encodes CDR1 MNHNS and CDR2 SASEGT.